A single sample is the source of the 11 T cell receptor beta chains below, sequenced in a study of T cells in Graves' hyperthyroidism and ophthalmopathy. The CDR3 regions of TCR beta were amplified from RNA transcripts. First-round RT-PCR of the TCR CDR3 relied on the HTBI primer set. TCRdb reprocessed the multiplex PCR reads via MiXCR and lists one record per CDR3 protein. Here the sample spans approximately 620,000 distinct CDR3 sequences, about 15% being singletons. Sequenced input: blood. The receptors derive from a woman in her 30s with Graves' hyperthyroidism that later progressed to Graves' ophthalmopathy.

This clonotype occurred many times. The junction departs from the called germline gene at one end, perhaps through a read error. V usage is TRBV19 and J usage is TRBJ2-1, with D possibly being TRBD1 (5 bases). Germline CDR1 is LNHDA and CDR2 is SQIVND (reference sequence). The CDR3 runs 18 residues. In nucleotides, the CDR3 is TGTGCCAGTAGTCTGACCTCCCAGGGAAGAAGCTCCTGCAATGAGCAGTTCTTC. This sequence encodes CASSLTSQGRSSCNEQFF.

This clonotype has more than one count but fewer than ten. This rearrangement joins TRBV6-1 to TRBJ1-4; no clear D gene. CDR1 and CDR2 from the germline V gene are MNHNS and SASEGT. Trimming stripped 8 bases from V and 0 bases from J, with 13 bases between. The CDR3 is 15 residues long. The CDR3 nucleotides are TGTGCCAGCCAAGTGACGGTTGCAACTAATGAAAAACTGTTTTTT. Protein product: CASQVTVATNEKLFF.

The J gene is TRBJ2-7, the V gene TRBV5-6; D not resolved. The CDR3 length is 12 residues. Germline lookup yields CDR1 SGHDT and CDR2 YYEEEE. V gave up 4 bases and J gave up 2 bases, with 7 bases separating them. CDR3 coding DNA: TGTGCCAGCAGCGAGTACGCCTACGAGCAGTACTTC. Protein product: CASSEYAYEQYF.

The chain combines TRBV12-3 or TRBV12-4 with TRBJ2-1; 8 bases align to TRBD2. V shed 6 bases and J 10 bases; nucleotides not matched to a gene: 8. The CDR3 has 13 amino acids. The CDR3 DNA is TGTGCCAGCAGATCGGAAGCGGGAGTGGAGCAGTTCTTC. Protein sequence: CASRSEAGVEQFF.

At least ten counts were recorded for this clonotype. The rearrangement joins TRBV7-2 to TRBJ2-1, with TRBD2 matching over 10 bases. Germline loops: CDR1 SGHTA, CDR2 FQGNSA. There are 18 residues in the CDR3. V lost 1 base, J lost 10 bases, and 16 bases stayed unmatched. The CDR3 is CASSLEGSLAGASWEQFF. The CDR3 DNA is TGTGCCAGCAGCTTAGAGGGGTCTCTAGCGGGAGCCTCATGGGAGCAGTTCTTC.

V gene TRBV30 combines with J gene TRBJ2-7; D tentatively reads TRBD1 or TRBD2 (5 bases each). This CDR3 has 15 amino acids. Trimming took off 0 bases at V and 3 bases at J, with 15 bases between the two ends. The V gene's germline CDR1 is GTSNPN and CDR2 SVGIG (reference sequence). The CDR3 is CAWSVMGTGIYEQYF. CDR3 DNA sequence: TGTGCCTGGAGTGTGATGGGGACGGGGATCTACGAGCAGTACTTC.

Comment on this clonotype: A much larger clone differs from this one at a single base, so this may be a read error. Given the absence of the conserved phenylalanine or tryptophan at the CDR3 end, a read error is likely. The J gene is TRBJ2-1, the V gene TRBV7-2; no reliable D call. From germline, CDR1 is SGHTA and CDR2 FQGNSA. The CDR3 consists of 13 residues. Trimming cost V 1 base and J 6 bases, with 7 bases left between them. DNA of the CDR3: TGTGCCAGCAGCTTAGAACGATTCAATGAGCAGTTCTGC. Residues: CASSLERFNEQFC.

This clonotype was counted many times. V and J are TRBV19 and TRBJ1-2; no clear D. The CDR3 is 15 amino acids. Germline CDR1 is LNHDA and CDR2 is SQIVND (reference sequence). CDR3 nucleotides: TGTGGGGTTTCGTCAAGGTCCGGTAGTGCCTATGGCTACACCTTC. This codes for CGVSSRSGSAYGYTF.

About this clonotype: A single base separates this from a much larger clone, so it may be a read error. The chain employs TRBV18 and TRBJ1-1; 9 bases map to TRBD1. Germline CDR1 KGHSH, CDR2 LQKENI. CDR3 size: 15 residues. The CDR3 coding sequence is TGTGCCAGCTCATCCACGGGACAGGGCTACACTGCAGCTTTCTTT. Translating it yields CASSSTGQGYTAAFF.

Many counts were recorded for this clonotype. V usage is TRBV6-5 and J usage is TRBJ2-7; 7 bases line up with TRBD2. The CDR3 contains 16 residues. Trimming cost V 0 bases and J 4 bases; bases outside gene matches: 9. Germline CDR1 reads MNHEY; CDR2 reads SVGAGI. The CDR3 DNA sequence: TGTGCCAGCAGTTACTCCCGAGGAGCGGGGTCTTACGAGCAGTACTTC. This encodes CASSYSRGAGSYEQYF.

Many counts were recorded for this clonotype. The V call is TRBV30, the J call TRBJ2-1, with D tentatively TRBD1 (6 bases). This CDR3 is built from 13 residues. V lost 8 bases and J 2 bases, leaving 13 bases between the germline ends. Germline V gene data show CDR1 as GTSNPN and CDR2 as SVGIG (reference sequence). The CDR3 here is CAATRGTYNEQFF. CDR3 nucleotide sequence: TGTGCCGCAACCAGGGGAACCTACAATGAGCAGTTCTTC.